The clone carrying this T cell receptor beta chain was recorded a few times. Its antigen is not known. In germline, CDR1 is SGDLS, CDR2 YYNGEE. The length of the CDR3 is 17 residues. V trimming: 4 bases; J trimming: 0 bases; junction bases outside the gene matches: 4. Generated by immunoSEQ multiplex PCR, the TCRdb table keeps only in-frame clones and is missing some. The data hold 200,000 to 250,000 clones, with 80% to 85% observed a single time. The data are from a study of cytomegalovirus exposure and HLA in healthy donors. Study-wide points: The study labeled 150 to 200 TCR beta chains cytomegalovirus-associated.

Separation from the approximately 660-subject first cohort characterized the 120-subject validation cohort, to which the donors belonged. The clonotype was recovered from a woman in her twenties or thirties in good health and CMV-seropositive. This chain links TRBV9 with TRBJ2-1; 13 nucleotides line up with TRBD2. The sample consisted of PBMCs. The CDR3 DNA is TGTGCCAGCAGCCCCGGACTAGCGGGAGCCTCCTACAATGAGCAGTTCTTC. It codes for CASSPGLAGASYNEQFF. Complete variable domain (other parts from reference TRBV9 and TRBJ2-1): DSGVTQTPKHLITATGQRVTLRCSPRSGDLSVYWYQQSLDQGLQFLIQYYNGEERAKGNILERFSAQQFPDLHSELNLSSLELGDSALYFCASSPGLAGASYNEQFFGPGTRLTVL.